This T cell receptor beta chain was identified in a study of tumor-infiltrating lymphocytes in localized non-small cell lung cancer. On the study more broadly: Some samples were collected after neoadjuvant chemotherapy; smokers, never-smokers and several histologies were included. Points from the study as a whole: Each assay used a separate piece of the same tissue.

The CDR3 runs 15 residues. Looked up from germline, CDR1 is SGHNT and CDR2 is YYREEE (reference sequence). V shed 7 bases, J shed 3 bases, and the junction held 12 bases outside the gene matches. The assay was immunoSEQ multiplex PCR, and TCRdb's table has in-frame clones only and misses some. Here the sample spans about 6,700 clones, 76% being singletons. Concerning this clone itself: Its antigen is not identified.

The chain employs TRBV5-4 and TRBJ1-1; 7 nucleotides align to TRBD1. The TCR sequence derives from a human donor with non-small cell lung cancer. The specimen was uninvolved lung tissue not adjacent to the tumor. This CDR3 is CASRAARGGDTEAFF. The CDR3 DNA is TGTGCCAGCCGCGCCGCCAGGGGGGGGGACACTGAAGCTTTCTTT. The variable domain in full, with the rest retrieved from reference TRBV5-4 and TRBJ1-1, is ETGVTQSPTHLIKTRGQQVTLRCSSQSGHNTVSWYQQALGQGPQFIFQYYREEENGRGNFPPRFSGLQFPNYSSELNVNALELDDSALYLCASRAARGGDTEAFFGQGTRLTVV.